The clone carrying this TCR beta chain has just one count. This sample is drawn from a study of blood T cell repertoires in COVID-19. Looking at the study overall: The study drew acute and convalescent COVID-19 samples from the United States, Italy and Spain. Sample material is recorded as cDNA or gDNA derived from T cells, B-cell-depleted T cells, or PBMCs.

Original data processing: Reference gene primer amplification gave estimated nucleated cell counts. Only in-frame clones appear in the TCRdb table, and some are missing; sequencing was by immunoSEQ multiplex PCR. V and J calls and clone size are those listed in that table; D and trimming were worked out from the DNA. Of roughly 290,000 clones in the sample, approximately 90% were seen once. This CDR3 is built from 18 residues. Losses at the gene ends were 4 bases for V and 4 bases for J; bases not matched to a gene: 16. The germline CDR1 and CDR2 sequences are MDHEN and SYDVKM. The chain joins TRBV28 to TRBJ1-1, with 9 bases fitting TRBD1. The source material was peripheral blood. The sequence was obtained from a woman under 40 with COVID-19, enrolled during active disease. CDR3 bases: TGTGCCAGCAGTTCACCAGGGACAGGGCGAGGTGTAGGCACTGAAGCTTTCTTT. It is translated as CASSSPGTGRGVGTEAFF.